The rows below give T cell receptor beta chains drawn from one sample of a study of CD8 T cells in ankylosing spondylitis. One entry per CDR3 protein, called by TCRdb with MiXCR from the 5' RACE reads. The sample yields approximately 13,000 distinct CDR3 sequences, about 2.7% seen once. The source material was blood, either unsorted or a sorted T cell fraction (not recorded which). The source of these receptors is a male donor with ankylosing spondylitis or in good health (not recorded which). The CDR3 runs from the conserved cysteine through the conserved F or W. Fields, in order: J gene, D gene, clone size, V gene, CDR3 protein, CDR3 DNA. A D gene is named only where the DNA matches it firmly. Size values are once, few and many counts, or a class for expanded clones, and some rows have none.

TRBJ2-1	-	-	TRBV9	CASSAEGDSFEEQFF	TGTGCCAGCAGCGCGGAGGGAGACAGCTTCGAAGAGCAGTTCTTC
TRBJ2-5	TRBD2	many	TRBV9	CASSPSSLAGGFGETQYF	TGTGCCAGCAGCCCGAGCTCACTAGCGGGGGGCTTCGGGGAGACCCAGTACTTC
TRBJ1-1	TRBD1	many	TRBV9	CASSVTTGGLGEAFF	TGTGCCAGCAGCGTAACGACAGGGGGCTTAGGTGAAGCTTTCTTT
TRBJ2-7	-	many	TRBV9	CASSVATGQGHEQYF	TGTGCCAGCAGCGTAGCTACCGGGCAGGGCCACGAGCAGTACTTC
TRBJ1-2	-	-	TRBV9	CASSSGTGGGYTF	TGTGCCAGCAGCTCAGGGACGGGCGGCGGCTACACCTTC
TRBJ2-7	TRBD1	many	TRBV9	CASSVAGTGLYEQYF	TGTGCCAGCAGCGTTGCCGGGACAGGGCTTTACGAGCAGTACTTC
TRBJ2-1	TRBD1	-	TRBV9	CASSVDDRVDNEQFF	TGTGCCAGCAGCGTAGACGACAGGGTCGACAATGAGCAGTTCTTC
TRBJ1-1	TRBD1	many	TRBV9	CASSLGTGGNTEAFF	TGTGCCAGCAGCCTCGGGACAGGCGGAAACACTGAAGCTTTCTTT
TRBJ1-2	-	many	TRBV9	CASSVTDTPGYGYTF	TGTGCCAGCAGCGTAACGGACACCCCTGGCTATGGCTACACCTTC
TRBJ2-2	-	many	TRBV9	CASSVGNQGGAGELFF	TGTGCCAGCAGCGTAGGGAACCAGGGTGGGGCCGGGGAGCTGTTTTTT
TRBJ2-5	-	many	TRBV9	CASSVAPSAEETQYF	TGTGCCAGCAGCGTAGCGCCTAGCGCTGAGGAGACCCAGTACTTC
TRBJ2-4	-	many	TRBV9	CASNPGGGHIQYF	TGTGCCAGCAACCCTGGGGGGGGCCACATTCAGTACTTC
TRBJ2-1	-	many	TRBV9	CASSIGASTYNEQFF	TGTGCCAGCAGCATCGGGGCTAGCACCTACAATGAGCAGTTCTTC
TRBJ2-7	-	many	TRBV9	CASSAGASSYEQYF	TGTGCCAGCAGCGCGGGGGCCAGCTCCTACGAGCAGTACTTC